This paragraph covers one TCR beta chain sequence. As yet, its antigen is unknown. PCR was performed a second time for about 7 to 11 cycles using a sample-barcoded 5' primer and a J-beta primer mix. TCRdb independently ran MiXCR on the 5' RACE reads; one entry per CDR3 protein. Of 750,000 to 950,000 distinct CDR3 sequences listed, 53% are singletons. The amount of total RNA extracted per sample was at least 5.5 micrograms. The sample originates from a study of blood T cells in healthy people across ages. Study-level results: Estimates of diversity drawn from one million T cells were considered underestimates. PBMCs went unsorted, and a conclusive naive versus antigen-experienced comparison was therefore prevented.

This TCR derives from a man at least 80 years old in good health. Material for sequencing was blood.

CDR3 sequence: CASSPQGPTYEQYF. CDR3 nucleotide sequence: TGTGCCAGCAGTCCACAGGGGCCGACCTACGAGCAGTACTTC. This sequence joins TRBV27 and TRBJ2-7; 7 positions match TRBD1. After removal of 5 bases from V and 2 bases from J, the junction contained 6 bases not matched to a gene. The germline V gene encodes CDR1 MNHEY and CDR2 SMNVEV (reference sequence). The CDR3 runs 14 residues.